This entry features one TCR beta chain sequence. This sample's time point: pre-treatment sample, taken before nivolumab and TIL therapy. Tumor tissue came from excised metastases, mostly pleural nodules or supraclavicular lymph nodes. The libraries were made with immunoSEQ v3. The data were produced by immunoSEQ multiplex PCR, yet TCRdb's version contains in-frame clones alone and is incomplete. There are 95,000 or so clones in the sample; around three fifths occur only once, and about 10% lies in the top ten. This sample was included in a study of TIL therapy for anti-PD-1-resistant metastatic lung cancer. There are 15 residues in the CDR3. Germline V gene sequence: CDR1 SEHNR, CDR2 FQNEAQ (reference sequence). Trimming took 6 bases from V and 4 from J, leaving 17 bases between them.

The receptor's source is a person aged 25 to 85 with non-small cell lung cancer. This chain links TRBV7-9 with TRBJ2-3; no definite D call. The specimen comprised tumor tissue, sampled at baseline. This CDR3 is CASSLLSLGADTQYF. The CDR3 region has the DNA TGTGCCAGCAGTTTACTTTCCCTTGGGGCAGATACGCAGTATTTT.